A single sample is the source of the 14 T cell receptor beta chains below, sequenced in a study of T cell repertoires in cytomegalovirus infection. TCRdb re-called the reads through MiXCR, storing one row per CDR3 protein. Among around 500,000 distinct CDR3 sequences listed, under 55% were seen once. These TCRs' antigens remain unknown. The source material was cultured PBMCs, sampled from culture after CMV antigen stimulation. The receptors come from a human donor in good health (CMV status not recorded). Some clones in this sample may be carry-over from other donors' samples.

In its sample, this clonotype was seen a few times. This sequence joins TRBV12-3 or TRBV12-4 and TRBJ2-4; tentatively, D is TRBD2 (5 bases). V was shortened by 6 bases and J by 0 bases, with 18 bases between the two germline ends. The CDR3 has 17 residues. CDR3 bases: TGTGCCAGCAGGAGAAGCGGAAGCGTTTTAGCCAAAAACATTCAGTACTTC. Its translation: CASRRSGSVLAKNIQYF.

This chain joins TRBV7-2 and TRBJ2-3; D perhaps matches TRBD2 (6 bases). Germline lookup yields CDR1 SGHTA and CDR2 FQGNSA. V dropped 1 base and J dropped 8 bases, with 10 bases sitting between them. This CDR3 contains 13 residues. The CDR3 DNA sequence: TGTGCCAGCAGCTTAGGACGGCGGGGTACGCAGTATTTT. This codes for CASSLGRRGTQYF.

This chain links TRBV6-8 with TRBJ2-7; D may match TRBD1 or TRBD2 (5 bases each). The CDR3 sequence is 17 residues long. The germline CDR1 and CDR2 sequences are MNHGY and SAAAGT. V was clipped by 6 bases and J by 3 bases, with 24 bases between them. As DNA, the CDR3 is TGTGCCAGCAGCAGACCAGTTGGGACGGATACTATCTACGAGCAGTACTTC. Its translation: CASSRPVGTDTIYEQYF.

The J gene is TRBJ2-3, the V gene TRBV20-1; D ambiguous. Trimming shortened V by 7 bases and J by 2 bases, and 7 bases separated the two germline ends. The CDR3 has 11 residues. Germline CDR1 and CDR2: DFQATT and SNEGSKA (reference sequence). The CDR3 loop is CSVVSTDTQYF. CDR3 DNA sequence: TGCAGTGTAGTGTCCACAGATACGCAGTATTTT.

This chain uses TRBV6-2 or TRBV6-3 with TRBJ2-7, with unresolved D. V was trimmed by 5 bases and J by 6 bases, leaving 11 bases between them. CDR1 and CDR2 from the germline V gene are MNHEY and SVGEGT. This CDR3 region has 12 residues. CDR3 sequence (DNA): TGTGCCAGCAGTCCCCTCGGCCTCGAGCAGTACTTC. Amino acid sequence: CASSPLGLEQYF.

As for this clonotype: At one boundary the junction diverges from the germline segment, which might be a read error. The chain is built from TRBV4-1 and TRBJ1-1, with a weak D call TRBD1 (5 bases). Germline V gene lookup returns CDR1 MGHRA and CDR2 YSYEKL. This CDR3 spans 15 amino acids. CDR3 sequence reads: CASSQDPDRPDEAFF. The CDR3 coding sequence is TGTGCCAGCAGCCAAGATCCCGACAGACCGGATGAAGCTTTCTTT.

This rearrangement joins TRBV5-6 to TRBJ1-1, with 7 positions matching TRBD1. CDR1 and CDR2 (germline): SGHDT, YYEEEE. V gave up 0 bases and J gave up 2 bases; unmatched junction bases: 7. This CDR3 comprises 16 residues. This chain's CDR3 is CASSLGLWTGNTEAFF. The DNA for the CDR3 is TGTGCCAGCAGCTTGGGGCTGTGGACAGGTAACACTGAAGCTTTCTTT. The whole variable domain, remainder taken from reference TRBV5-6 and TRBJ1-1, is DAGVTQSPTHLIKTRGQQVTLRCSPKSGHDTVSWYQQALGQGPQFIFQYYEEEERQRGNFPDRFSGHQFPNYSSELNVNALLLGDSALYLCASSLGLWTGNTEAFFGQGTRLTVV.

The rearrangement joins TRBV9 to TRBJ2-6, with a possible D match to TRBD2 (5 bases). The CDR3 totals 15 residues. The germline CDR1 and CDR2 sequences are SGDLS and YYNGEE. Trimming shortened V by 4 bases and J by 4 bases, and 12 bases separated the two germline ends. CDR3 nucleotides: TGTGCCAGCAGCCCCCTGGGGAGAGGGGCCAACGTCCTGACTTTC. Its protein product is CASSPLGRGANVLTF.

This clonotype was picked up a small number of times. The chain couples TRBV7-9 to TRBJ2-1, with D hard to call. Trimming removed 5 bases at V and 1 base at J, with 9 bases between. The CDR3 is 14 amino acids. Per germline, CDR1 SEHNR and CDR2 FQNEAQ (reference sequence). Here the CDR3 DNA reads TGTGCCAGCAGCACGGTCCTTTCCTACAATGAGCAGTTCTTC. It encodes CASSTVLSYNEQFF.

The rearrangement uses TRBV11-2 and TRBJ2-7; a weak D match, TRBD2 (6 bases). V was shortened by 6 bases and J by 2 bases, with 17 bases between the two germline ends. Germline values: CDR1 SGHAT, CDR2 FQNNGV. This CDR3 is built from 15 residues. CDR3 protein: CASRPPGLAPYEQYF. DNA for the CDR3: TGTGCCAGCAGACCTCCGGGACTGGCCCCCTACGAGCAGTACTTC.

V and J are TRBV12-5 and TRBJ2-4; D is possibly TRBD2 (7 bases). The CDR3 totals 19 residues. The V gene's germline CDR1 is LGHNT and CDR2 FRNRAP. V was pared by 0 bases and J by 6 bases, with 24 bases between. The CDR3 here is CASGLVRGGALKGGNIQYF. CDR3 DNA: TGTGCTAGTGGTTTGGTAAGGGGAGGGGCTCTGAAGGGGGGAAACATTCAGTACTTC. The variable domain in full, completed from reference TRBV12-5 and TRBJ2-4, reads DARVTQTPRHKVTEMGQEVTMRCQPILGHNTVFWYRQTMMQGLELLAYFRNRAPLDDSGMPKDRFSAEMPDATLATLKIQPSEPRDSAVYFCASGLVRGGALKGGNIQYFGAGTRLSVL.

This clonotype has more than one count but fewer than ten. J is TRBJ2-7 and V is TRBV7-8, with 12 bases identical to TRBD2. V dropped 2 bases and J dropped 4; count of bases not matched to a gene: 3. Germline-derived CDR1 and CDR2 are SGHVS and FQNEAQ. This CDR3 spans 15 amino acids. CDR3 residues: CASSLRTSGVYEQYF. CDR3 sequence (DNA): TGTGCCAGCAGCTTAAGGACTAGCGGGGTATACGAGCAGTACTTC. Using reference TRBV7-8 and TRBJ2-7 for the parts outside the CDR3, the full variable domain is GAGVSQSPRYKVAKRGQDVALRCDPISGHVSLFWYQQALGQGPEFLTYFQNEAQLDKSGLPSDRFFAERPEGSVSTLKIQRTQQEDSAVYLCASSLRTSGVYEQYFGPGTRLTVT.

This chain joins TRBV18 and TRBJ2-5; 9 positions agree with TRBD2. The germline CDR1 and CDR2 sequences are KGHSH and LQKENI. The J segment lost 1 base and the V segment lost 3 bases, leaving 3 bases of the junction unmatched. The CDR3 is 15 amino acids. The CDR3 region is CASSPLAGFQETQYF. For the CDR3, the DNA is TGTGCCAGCTCACCGCTAGCGGGGTTCCAAGAGACCCAGTACTTC.

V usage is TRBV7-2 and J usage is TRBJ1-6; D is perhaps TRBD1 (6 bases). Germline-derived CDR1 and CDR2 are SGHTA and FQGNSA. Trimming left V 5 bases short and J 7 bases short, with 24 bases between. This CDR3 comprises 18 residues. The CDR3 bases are TGTGCCAGCAGCCTGCTTCCACAGGGACTTAGCTCGAATTCACCCCTCCACTTT. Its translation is CASSLLPQGLSSNSPLHF.